The TCR beta chain under discussion was sequenced for a study of blood T cell repertoires in COVID-19. For the study at large: T cells, B-cell-depleted T cells, or PBMCs supplied cDNA or gDNA.

As handled by the study authors: Amplification from reference gene primers served as the basis for estimated nucleated cell counts. Produced via immunoSEQ multiplex PCR; TCRdb's table is partial and in-frame only. The V and J calls and clone size come from that table; D and trimming were worked out from the DNA. There are a few hundred thousand clones in the sample; 82% occur only once, and less than 4% lies in the top ten. This CDR3 is built from 15 residues. V shed 7 bases and J shed 1 base, with 15 bases lying between them. Germline assignment: CDR1 MNHEY and CDR2 SVGAGI. The sequence came from a woman aged 18-30 years with acute or convalescent COVID-19. The sample was peripheral blood. The chain employs TRBV6-5 and TRBJ2-3, with D perhaps matching TRBD2 (6 bases). The CDR3 is CASTGSGPRTDTQYF. CDR3 sequence (DNA): TGTGCCAGCACCGGGAGCGGGCCTCGCACAGATACGCAGTATTTT.